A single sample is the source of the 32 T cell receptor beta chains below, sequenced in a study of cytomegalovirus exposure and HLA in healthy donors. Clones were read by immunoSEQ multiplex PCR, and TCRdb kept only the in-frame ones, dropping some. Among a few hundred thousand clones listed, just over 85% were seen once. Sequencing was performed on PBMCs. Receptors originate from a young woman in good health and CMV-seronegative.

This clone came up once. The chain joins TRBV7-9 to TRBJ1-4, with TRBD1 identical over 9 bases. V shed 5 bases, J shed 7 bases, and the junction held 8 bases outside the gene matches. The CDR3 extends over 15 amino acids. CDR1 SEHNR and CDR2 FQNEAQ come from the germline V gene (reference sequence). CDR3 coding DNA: TGTGCCAGCAGCCCAACAGGGGGCGAGGGTGAAAAACTGTTTTTT. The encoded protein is CASSPTGGEGEKLFF. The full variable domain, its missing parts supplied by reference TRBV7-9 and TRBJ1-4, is DTGVSQNPRHKITKRGQNVTFRCDPISEHNRLYWYRQTLGQGPEFLTYFQNEAQLEKSRLLSDRFSAERPKGSFSTLEIQRTEQGDSAMYLCASSPTGGEGEKLFFGSGTQLSVL.

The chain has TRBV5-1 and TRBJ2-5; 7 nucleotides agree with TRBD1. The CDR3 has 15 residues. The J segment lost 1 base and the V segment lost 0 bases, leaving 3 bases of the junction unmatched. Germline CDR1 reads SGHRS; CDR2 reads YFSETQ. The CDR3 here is CASSLADRVQETQYF. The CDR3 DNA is TGCGCCAGCAGCTTGGCCGACAGGGTCCAAGAGACCCAGTACTTC.

CDR3 nucleotide sequence: TGTGCCAGTAGTATATGGGGGACAGGGGACCAAGAGACCCAGTACTTC. Translated, it gives CASSIWGTGDQETQYF. The chain uses TRBV19 and TRBJ2-5; TRBD1 aligns across 10 bases. The CDR3 is made up of 16 amino acids. Losses at the gene ends were 2 bases for V and 0 bases for J; bases not matched to a gene: 3. Germline V gene data show CDR1 as LNHDA and CDR2 as SQIVND (reference sequence).

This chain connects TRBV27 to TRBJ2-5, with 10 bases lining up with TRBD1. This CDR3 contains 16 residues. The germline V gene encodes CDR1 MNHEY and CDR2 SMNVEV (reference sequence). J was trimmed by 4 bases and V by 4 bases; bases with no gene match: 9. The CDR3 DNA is TGTGCCAGCAGTTCTCCCGGGACAGGGGCCCGAGAGACCCAGTACTTC. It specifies CASSSPGTGARETQYF.

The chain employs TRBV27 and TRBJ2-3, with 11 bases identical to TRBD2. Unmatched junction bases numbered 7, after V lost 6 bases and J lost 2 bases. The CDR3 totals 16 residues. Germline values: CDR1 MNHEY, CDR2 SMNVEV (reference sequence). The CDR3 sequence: CASRSLAGGITDTQYF. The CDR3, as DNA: TGTGCCAGCAGGTCCCTAGCGGGGGGAATCACAGATACGCAGTATTTT.

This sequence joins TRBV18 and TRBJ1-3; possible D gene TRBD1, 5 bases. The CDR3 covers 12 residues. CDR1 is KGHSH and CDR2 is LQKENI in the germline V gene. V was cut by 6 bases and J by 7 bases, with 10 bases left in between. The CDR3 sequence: CASSTAENTIYF. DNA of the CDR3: TGTGCCAGCTCGACAGCTGAGAACACCATATATTTT. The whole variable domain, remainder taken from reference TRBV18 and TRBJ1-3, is NAGVMQNPRHLVRRRGQEARLRCSPMKGHSHVYWYRQLPEEGLKFMVYLQKENIIDESGMPKERFSAEFPKEGPSILRIQQVVRGDSAAYFCASSTAENTIYFGEGSWLTVV.

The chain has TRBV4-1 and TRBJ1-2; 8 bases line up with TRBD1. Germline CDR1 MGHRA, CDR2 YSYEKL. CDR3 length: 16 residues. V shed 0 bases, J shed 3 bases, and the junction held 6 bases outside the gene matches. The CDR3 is CASSQDGTGLYYGYTF. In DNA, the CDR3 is TGCGCCAGCAGCCAAGATGGGACAGGCTTGTACTATGGCTACACCTTC.

The CDR3 reads CASSYARGQGHGYTF. The CDR3 nucleotides read TGTGCCAGCAGTTACGCGAGGGGACAGGGACATGGCTACACCTTC. The chain links TRBV6-5 to TRBJ1-2; TRBD1 agrees at 9 bases. The trim removed 2 bases at V and 6 bases at J, leaving 7 bases unmatched. CDR1 is MNHEY and CDR2 is SVGAGI in the germline V gene. This CDR3 has 15 amino acids.

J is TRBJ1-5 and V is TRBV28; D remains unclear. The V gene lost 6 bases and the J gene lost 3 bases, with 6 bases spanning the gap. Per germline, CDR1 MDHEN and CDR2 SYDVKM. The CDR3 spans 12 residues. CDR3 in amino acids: CASRRFNQPQHF. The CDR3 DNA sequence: TGTGCCAGCAGGAGATTCAATCAGCCCCAGCATTTT.

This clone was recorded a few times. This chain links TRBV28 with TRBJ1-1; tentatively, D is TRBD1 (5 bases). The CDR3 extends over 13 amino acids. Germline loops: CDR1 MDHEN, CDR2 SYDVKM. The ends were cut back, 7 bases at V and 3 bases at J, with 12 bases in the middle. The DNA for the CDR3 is TGTGCCAGCACCTCCTTCAGGGACACTGAAGCTTTCTTT. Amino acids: CASTSFRDTEAFF.

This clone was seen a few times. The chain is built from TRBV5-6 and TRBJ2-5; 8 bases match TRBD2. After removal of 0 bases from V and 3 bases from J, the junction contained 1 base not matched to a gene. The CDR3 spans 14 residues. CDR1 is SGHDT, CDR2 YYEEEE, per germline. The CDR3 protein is CASSLGLAKETQYF. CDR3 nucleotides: TGTGCCAGCAGCTTGGGACTAGCGAAAGAGACCCAGTACTTC.

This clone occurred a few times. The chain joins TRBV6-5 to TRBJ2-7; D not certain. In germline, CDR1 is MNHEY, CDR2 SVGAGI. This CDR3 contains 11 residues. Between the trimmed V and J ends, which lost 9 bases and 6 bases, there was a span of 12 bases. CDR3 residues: CASSNRREQYF. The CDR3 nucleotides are TGTGCCAGTAGCAATAGACGCGAGCAGTACTTC.

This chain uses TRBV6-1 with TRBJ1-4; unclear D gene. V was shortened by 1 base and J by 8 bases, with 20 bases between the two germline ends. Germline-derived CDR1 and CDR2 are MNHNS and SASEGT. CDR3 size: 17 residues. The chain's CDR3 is CASSEVKRIFGKEKLFF. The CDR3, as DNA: TGTGCCAGCAGTGAAGTGAAGCGAATTTTTGGTAAAGAAAAACTGTTTTTT.

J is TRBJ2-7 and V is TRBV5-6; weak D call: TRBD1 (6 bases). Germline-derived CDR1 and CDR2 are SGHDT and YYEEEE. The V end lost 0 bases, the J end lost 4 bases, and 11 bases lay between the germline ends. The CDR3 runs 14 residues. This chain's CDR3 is CASSLAQGIYEQYF. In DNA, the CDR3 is TGTGCCAGCAGCTTGGCTCAGGGGATATACGAGCAGTACTTC.

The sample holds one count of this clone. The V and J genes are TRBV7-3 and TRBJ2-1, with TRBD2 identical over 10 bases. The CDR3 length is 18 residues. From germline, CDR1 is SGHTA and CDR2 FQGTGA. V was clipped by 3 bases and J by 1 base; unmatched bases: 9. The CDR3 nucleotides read TGTGCCAGCAGCTTTTTAGCGGGAGGCGCCGCTTCCTACAATGAGCAGTTCTTC. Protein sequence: CASSFLAGGAASYNEQFF.

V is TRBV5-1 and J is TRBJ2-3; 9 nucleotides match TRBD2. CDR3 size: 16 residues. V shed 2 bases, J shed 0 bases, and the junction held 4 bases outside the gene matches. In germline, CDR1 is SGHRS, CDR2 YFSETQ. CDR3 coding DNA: TGCGCCAGCAGCTTACGGACTAGCGTTAGCACAGATACGCAGTATTTT. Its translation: CASSLRTSVSTDTQYF. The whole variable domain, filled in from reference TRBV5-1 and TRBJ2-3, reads KAGVTQTPRYLIKTRGQQVTLSCSPISGHRSVSWYQQTPGQGLQFLFEYFSETQRNKGNFPGRFSGRQFSNSRSEMNVSTLELGDSALYLCASSLRTSVSTDTQYFGPGTRLTVL.

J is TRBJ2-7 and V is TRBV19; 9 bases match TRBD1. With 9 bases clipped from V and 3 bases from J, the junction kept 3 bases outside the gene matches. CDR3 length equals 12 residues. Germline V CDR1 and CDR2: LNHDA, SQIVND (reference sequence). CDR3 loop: CASGTGIYEQYF. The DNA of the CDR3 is TGTGCCAGCGGGACAGGGATCTACGAGCAGTACTTC.

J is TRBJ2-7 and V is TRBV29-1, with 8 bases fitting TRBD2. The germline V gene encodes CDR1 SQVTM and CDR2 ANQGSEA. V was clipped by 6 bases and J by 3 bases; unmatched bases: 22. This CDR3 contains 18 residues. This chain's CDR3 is CSVVKLGGERETSYEQYF. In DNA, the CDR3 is TGCAGCGTCGTGAAATTAGGGGGTGAGCGGGAGACGAGCTACGAGCAGTACTTC.

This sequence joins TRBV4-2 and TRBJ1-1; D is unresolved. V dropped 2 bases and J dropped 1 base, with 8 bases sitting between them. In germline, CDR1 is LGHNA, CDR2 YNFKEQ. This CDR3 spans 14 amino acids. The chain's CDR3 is CASSQSPGNTEAFF. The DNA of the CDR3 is TGTGCCAGCAGCCAATCTCCAGGGAACACTGAAGCTTTCTTT.

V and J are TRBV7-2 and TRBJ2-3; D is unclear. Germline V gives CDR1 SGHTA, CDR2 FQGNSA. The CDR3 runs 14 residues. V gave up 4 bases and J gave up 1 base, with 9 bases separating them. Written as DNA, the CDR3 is TGTGCCAGCAGCTCGATGGTAGGCACAGATACGCAGTATTTT. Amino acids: CASSSMVGTDTQYF.

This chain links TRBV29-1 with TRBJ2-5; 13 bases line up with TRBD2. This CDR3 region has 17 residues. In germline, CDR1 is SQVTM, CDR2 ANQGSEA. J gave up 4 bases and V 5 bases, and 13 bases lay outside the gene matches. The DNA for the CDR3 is TGCAGCGTTAACGGGAGGACTAGCGGGGGCCTAGGAGAGACCCAGTACTTC. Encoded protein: CSVNGRTSGGLGETQYF. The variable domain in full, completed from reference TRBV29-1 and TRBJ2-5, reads SAVISQKPSRDICQRGTSLTIQCQVDSQVTMMFWYRQQPGQSLTLIATANQGSEATYESGFVIDKFPISRPNLTFSTLTVSNMSPEDSSIYLCSVNGRTSGGLGETQYFGPGTRLLVL.

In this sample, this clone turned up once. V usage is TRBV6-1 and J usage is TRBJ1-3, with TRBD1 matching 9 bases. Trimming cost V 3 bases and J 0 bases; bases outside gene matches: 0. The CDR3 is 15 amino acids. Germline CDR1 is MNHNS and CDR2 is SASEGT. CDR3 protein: CASSETGGSGNTIYF. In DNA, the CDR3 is TGTGCCAGCAGTGAGACAGGGGGCTCTGGAAACACCATATATTTT.

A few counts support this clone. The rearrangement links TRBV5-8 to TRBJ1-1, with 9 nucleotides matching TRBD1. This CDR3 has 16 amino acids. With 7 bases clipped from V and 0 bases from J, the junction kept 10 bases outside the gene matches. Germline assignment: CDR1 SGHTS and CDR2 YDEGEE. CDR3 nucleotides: TGTGCCAGCGGCAGGACAGGGGCGCGACTGAACACTGAAGCTTTCTTT. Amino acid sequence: CASGRTGARLNTEAFF.

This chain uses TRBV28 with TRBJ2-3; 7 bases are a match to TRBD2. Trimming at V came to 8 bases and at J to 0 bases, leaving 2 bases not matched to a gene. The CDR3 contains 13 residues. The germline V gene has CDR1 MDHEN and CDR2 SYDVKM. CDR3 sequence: CASDGGSTDTQYF. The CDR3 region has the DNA TGTGCCAGCGACGGGGGGAGCACAGATACGCAGTATTTT.

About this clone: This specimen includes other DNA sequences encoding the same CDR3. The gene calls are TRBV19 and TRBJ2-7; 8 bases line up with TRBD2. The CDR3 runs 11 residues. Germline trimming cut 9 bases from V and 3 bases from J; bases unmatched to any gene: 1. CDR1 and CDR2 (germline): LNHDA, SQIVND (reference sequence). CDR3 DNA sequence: TGTGCCAGCCGGGGGGGCTACGAGCAGTACTTC. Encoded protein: CASRGGYEQYF.

The CDR3 nucleotides read TGCGCCAGCAGTGACCCCCTCCGACAGGGGACTACCTACGAGCAGTACTTC. It is translated as CASSDPLRQGTTYEQYF. The J gene is TRBJ2-7, the V gene TRBV10-2; D might be TRBD1 (8 bases). Between the trimmed V and J ends, which lost 3 bases and 2 bases, there was a span of 20 bases. The length of the CDR3 is 17 residues. Per the germline V gene, CDR1 is WSHSY and CDR2 is SAAADI.

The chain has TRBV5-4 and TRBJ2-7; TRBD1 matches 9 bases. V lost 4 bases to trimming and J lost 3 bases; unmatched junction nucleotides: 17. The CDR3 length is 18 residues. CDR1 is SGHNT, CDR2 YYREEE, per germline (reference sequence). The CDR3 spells CASSPGQGTELRIYEQYF. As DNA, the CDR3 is TGTGCCAGCAGCCCGGGACAGGGAACAGAGCTAAGGATCTACGAGCAGTACTTC.

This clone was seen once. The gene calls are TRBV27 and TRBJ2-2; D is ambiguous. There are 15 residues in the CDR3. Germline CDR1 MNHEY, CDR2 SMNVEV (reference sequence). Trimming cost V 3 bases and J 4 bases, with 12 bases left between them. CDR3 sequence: CASSFTIGSTGELFF. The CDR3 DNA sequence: TGTGCCAGCAGTTTTACGATCGGGTCCACCGGGGAGCTGTTTTTT.

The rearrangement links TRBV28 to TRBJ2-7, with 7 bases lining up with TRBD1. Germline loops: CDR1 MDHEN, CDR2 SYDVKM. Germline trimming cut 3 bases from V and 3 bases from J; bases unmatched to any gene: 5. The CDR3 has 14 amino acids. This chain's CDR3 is CASSLIQGVYEQYF. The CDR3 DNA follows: TGTGCCAGCAGTTTGATCCAGGGGGTCTACGAGCAGTACTTC.

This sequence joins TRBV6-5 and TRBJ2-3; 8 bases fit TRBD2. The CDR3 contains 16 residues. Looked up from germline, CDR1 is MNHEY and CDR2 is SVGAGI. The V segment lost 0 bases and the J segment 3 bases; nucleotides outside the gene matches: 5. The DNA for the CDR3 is TGTGCCAGCAGTTACTCGTCGGGGGGGCTTACAGATACGCAGTATTTT. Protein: CASSYSSGGLTDTQYF.

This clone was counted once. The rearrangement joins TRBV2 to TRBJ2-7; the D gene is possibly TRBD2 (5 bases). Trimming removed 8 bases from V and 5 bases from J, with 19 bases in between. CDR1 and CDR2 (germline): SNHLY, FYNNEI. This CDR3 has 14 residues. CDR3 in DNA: TGTGCCAGCCATCGGCGAGGGAACAGCGACGAGCAGTACTTC. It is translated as CASHRRGNSDEQYF.

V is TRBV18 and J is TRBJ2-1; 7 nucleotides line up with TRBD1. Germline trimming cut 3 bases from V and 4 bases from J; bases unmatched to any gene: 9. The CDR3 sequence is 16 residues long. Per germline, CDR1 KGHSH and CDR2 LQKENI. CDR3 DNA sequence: TGTGCCAGCTCACCCCCGGACAGGAGGTTGTACAATGAGCAGTTCTTC. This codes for CASSPPDRRLYNEQFF.